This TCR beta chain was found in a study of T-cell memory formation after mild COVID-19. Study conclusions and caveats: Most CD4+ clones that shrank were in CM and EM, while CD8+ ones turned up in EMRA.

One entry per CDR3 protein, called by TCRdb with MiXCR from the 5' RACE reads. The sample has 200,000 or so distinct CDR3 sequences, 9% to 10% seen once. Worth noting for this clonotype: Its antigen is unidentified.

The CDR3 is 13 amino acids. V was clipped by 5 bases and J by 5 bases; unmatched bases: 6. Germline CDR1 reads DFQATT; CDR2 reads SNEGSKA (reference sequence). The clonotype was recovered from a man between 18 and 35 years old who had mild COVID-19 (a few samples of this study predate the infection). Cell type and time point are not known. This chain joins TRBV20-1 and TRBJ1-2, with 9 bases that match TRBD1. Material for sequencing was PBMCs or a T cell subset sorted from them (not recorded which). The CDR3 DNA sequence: TGCAGTGCTGCCGGGACAGGGTTGTATGGCTACACCTTC. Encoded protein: CSAAGTGLYGYTF.